The 27 T cell receptor beta chains below come from one sample, sequenced in a study of CD8 T cells in Susac syndrome. The RNA, roughly 0.45 to 1 ug, was put through reverse transcription using random hexamers. TCRdb re-called the immunoSEQ multiplex PCR reads through MiXCR, storing one row per CDR3 protein. The sample gives some 300,000 distinct CDR3 sequences, approximately 85% of which show up once; roughly 0.21% is in the top ten. Source material: CD8+ T cells from PBMCs. The receptors stem from a human donor with multiple sclerosis.

The V call is TRBV14, the J call TRBJ2-2; 14 positions match TRBD2. Unmatched junction bases numbered 6, after V lost 8 bases and J lost 7 bases. The length of the CDR3 is 15 residues. Germline values: CDR1 SGHDN, CDR2 FVKESK. The CDR3 DNA reads as TGTGCCAGCGGGGGACTAGCGGGAGTAAACGGGGAGCTGTTTTTT. Translation: CASGGLAGVNGELFF.

This clonotype was observed a single time. This chain's CDR3 is CASSSLFGLNTEAFF. CDR3 bases: TGCGCCAGCAGCTCGCTATTTGGGCTGAACACTGAAGCTTTCTTT. V usage is TRBV4-1 and J usage is TRBJ1-1; D is unresolved. CDR1 is MGHRA, CDR2 YSYEKL, per germline. With 5 bases removed from V and 0 bases from J, the gap between germline ends came to 13 bases. CDR3 length: 15 amino acids.

V is TRBV18 and J is TRBJ1-1; 8 bases line up with TRBD1. Germline V gene sequence: CDR1 KGHSH, CDR2 LQKENI. Germline trimming cut 3 bases from V and 1 base from J; bases unmatched to any gene: 10. CDR3 length: 17 amino acids. In DNA form, the CDR3 reads TGTGCCAGCTCACCCCCGGGACAGGCCCCCAAGAACACTGAAGCTTTCTTT. Protein: CASSPPGQAPKNTEAFF.

V is TRBV27 and J is TRBJ2-1; 11 nucleotides line up with TRBD2. Germline CDR1 and CDR2: MNHEY and SMNVEV (reference sequence). The CDR3 totals 15 residues. Trimming at V came to 5 bases and at J to 4 bases, leaving 4 bases not matched to a gene. This CDR3 reads CASSNLAGGYNEQFF. The CDR3 region has the DNA TGTGCCAGCAGTAACCTAGCGGGAGGATACAATGAGCAGTTCTTC.

The chain combines TRBV12-3 or TRBV12-4 with TRBJ2-5, with D perhaps matching TRBD1 or TRBD2 (5 bases each). V lost 4 bases, J lost 3 bases, and 15 bases lay in between. The CDR3 covers 15 residues. The CDR3 DNA sequence: TGTGCCAGCAGTTCCCTTTTAAGGGGAGAAGAGACCCAGTACTTC. Its translation is CASSSLLRGEETQYF.

There are a few counts of this clonotype. The rearrangement uses TRBV15 and TRBJ1-4; D not certain. The CDR3 totals 14 residues. Germline V gene sequence: CDR1 LNHNV, CDR2 YYDKDF (reference sequence). V was shortened by 0 bases and J by 7 bases, with 9 bases between the two germline ends. The DNA of the CDR3 is TGTGCCACCAGCAGAGATGGGGTCCCTGAAAAACTGTTTTTT. Translation gives CATSRDGVPEKLFF.

Only one count was recorded for this clonotype. As DNA, the CDR3 is TGTGCCAGCAGTCCAACGGCCGGATCCCCCTACGAGCAGTACTTC. Its translation: CASSPTAGSPYEQYF. This chain links TRBV27 with TRBJ2-7, with unresolved D. This CDR3 is 15 amino acids long. Germline-derived CDR1 and CDR2 are MNHEY and SMNVEV (reference sequence). The V end lost 5 bases, the J end lost 2 bases, and 16 bases lay between the germline ends.

This rearrangement joins TRBV6-5 to TRBJ1-1; D remains unclear. Germline V gene data show CDR1 as MNHEY and CDR2 as SVGAGI. The V end lost 7 bases, the J end lost 0 bases, and 6 bases lay between the germline ends. This CDR3 is 12 amino acids long. The CDR3 loop reads CASKDLNTEAFF. In DNA, the CDR3 is TGTGCCAGCAAGGACCTGAACACTGAAGCTTTCTTT.

This clonotype was detected only once. The junction and the germline gene differ at one end; a read error may be behind it. This chain links TRBV11-2 with TRBJ2-7; 11 bases are shared with TRBD2. CDR1 is SGHAT and CDR2 is FQNNGV in the germline V gene. This CDR3 spans 16 amino acids. DNA of the CDR3: TGTGCCAGCAGCTTACCGGTAGCGGGAGGGCCTGACGAGCAGTGCTTC. Its protein is CASSLPVAGGPDEQCF.

V usage is TRBV9 and J usage is TRBJ2-1; TRBD2 aligns across 10 bases. The V gene end was trimmed by 3 bases and the J gene end by 9 bases; junction bases not matched to a gene: 6. The CDR3 consists of 14 residues. Germline-derived CDR1 and CDR2 are SGDLS and YYNGEE. For the CDR3, the DNA is TGTGCCAGCAGCGAGGGACTAGCGCAAGGTGAGCAGTTCTTC. Residues: CASSEGLAQGEQFF.

The J gene is TRBJ1-1, the V gene TRBV12-3 or TRBV12-4; maybe TRBD1 (5 bases). V lost 6 bases and J lost 5, with 13 bases in between. CDR3 length: 13 amino acids. In DNA, the CDR3 is TGTGCCAGCAGCAAAGGGGTAGGAACTGAAGCTTTCTTT. As protein: CASSKGVGTEAFF.

The chain employs TRBV5-4 and TRBJ1-1, with TRBD1 as a possible D gene (6 bases). Trimming cost V 0 bases and J 1 base, with 13 bases left between them. This CDR3 contains 16 residues. Germline V gene lookup returns CDR1 SGHNT and CDR2 YYREEE (reference sequence). The DNA of the CDR3 is TGTGCCAGCAGCTTGGCGATGACAGGAAGGAACACTGAAGCTTTCTTT. Encoded protein: CASSLAMTGRNTEAFF. The variable domain in full, with the rest retrieved from reference TRBV5-4 and TRBJ1-1, is ETGVTQSPTHLIKTRGQQVTLRCSSQSGHNTVSWYQQALGQGPQFIFQYYREEENGRGNFPPRFSGLQFPNYSSELNVNALELDDSALYLCASSLAMTGRNTEAFFGQGTRLTVV.

The V and J genes are TRBV14 and TRBJ2-7; tentatively, D is TRBD1 (5 bases). The CDR3 consists of 17 residues. Germline V gene data show CDR1 as SGHDN and CDR2 as FVKESK. V shed 1 base and J shed 3 bases, with 19 bases lying between them. The CDR3 coding sequence is TGTGCCAGCAGCCAAGGTTCAGGGAATCTCCTCTACTACGAGCAGTACTTC. Protein sequence: CASSQGSGNLLYYEQYF. Full variable domain (outside the CDR3, taken from reference TRBV14 and TRBJ2-7): EAGVTQFPSHSVIEKGQTVTLRCDPISGHDNLYWYRRVMGKEIKFLLHFVKESKQDESGMPNNRFLAERTGGTYSTLKVQPAELEDSGVYFCASSQGSGNLLYYEQYFGPGTRLTVT.

The chain combines TRBV4-1 with TRBJ2-2; D is tentatively TRBD1 or TRBD2 (5 bases each). Trimming stripped 3 bases from V and 6 bases from J, with 14 bases between. Germline CDR1 reads MGHRA; CDR2 reads YSYEKL. This CDR3 is 15 amino acids long. The CDR3 region has the DNA TGCGCCAGCAGCCAGGTCGGGGCCGGGGCCGGGGAGCTGTTTTTT. It specifies CASSQVGAGAGELFF.

This clonotype was detected only once. This chain joins TRBV9 and TRBJ2-7; TRBD1 matches at 7 bases. The CDR3 sequence is 15 residues long. V shed 0 bases and J 2 bases; nucleotides not matched to a gene: 5. CDR1 SGDLS and CDR2 YYNGEE come from the germline V gene. The CDR3 coding sequence is TGTGCCAGCAGCGTAGGGCAGGGGGTAGCCTACGAGCAGTACTTC. This gives the protein CASSVGQGVAYEQYF.

V gene TRBV12-5 combines with J gene TRBJ1-5, with D hard to call. Trimming shortened V by 3 bases and J by 0 bases, and 6 bases separated the two germline ends. Looked up from germline, CDR1 is LGHNT and CDR2 is FRNRAP. CDR3 length: 14 amino acids. CDR3 residues: CASGLANSNQPQHF. CDR3 nucleotide sequence: TGTGCTAGTGGTTTAGCGAATAGCAATCAGCCCCAGCATTTT.

The genes are TRBV27 and TRBJ1-1; possible D gene TRBD1, 5 bases. The CDR3 is made up of 15 amino acids. Germline V lookup: CDR1 MNHEY, CDR2 SMNVEV (reference sequence). Deletions cut 6 bases from V and 0 bases from J, with 14 bases between. The CDR3 reads CASSSMGRMNTEAFF. The CDR3 DNA is TGTGCCAGCAGCTCCATGGGACGGATGAACACTGAAGCTTTCTTT.

The chain joins TRBV19 to TRBJ1-1, with a tentative D call TRBD1 (6 bases). CDR3 length equals 14 residues. CDR1 LNHDA and CDR2 SQIVND come from the germline V gene (reference sequence). Trimming took 5 bases from V and 4 from J, leaving 14 bases between them. In nucleotides, the CDR3 is TGTGCCAGTAGTTGGGCAGGGGAAGGCACTGAAGCTTTCTTT. This gives the protein CASSWAGEGTEAFF.

The chain recombines TRBV27 with TRBJ2-7; 13 bases align to TRBD2. Germline V lookup: CDR1 MNHEY, CDR2 SMNVEV (reference sequence). V lost 5 bases, J lost 5 bases, and 6 bases stayed unmatched. The CDR3 totals 15 residues. In DNA, the CDR3 is TGTGCCAGCAGTCCCGGGACTAGCGGGAAGAACGAGCAGTACTTC. This codes for CASSPGTSGKNEQYF.

This chain links TRBV6-5 with TRBJ2-7, with D perhaps assigned TRBD1 or TRBD2 (5 bases each). With 0 bases removed from V and 5 bases from J, the gap between germline ends came to 20 bases. This CDR3 contains 17 residues. Germline V CDR1 and CDR2: MNHEY, SVGAGI. CDR3 in amino acids: CASSYSRFGAQVNEQYF. CDR3 DNA: TGTGCCAGCAGTTACTCTAGATTCGGGGCACAGGTCAACGAGCAGTACTTC.

The CDR3 here is CASRYETGELFF. The CDR3 DNA sequence: TGTGCCAGCAGATACGAAACCGGGGAGCTGTTTTTT. The gene calls are TRBV27 and TRBJ2-2; no reliable D call. Per the germline V gene, CDR1 is MNHEY and CDR2 is SMNVEV (reference sequence). V lost 6 bases, J lost 5 bases, and 7 bases lay in between. The length of the CDR3 is 12 residues.

The table lists this clonotype with a count of one. This sequence joins TRBV9 and TRBJ2-3, with 15 nucleotides matching TRBD2. After removal of 3 bases from V and 3 bases from J, the junction contained 2 bases not matched to a gene. The germline V gene encodes CDR1 SGDLS and CDR2 YYNGEE. The CDR3 contains 16 residues. The CDR3 bases are TGTGCCAGCAGCGCCGGGACTAGCGGGGGGACAGATACGCAGTATTTT. It encodes CASSAGTSGGTDTQYF.

The chain is built from TRBV30 and TRBJ2-1; 11 bases are a match to TRBD2. The CDR3 spans 15 residues. In germline, CDR1 is GTSNPN, CDR2 SVGIG (reference sequence). V trimming: 3 bases; J trimming: 4 bases; junction bases outside the gene matches: 5. CDR3 DNA: TGTGCCTGGAGCTCTAGCGGGAGGCCTTACAATGAGCAGTTCTTC. The encoded protein is CAWSSSGRPYNEQFF.

The chain uses TRBV29-1 and TRBJ2-1, with D perhaps matching TRBD1 (6 bases). This CDR3 region has 12 residues. CDR1 is SQVTM, CDR2 ANQGSEA, per germline. The V and J ends lost 6 bases and 3 bases respectively, with 9 bases between them. For the CDR3, the DNA is TGCAGCGTACACAGGGACTACAATGAGCAGTTCTTC. It codes for CSVHRDYNEQFF.

V gene TRBV6-4 combines with J gene TRBJ1-1; no firm D call. V lost 0 bases and J lost 2, with 10 bases in between. The CDR3 spans 15 residues. Germline V gene sequence: CDR1 MRHNA, CDR2 SNTAGT. CDR3 sequence reads: CASSDSGQVNTEAFF. DNA of the CDR3: TGTGCCAGCAGTGACTCCGGGCAGGTAAACACTGAAGCTTTCTTT.

The V and J genes are TRBV20-1 and TRBJ2-3; maybe TRBD2 (6 bases). The CDR3 covers 15 residues. Germline CDR1 reads DFQATT; CDR2 reads SNEGSKA (reference sequence). The V end was cut by 6 bases, the J end by 6 bases, with 22 bases between. CDR3 DNA: TGCAGTGCCCCTACGGGGGAGAGCTCAGGGGATACGCAGTATTTT. The encoded protein is CSAPTGESSGDTQYF.

The V gene is TRBV20-1, the J gene TRBJ1-1; D remains unclear. This CDR3 is built from 16 residues. Germline V gene lookup returns CDR1 DFQATT and CDR2 SNEGSKA (reference sequence). The germline V and J ends were trimmed by 2 bases and 1 base, with 17 bases remaining between them. The CDR3 DNA sequence: TGCAGTGCTAGAAAGCGGCTCTGGGTGGAGAACACTGAAGCTTTCTTT. Encoded protein: CSARKRLWVENTEAFF.